Below, 18 T cell receptor beta chains from the same sample are listed, as sequenced in a study of identical twins. Each CDR3 protein is one row after TCRdb ran MiXCR on the 5' RACE reads. The sample includes 700,000 to 950,000 distinct CDR3 sequences, approximately 13% of them seen just once. In addition, the sample was reused for a study of yellow fever vaccine responses in identical twins.

The specimen sequenced was PBMCs. The origin of the receptors is a young woman in good health.

This chain joins TRBV7-9 and TRBJ2-7; D not resolved. From germline, CDR1 is SEHNR and CDR2 FQNEAQ (reference sequence). The CDR3 sequence is 13 residues long. V was trimmed by 7 bases and J by 1 base, leaving 11 bases between them. Written as DNA, the CDR3 is TGTGCCAGCACCTCCATGGCTTCCTACGAGCAGTACTTC. Translation gives CASTSMASYEQYF.

V gene TRBV7-9 combines with J gene TRBJ2-3, with unresolved D. V shed 6 bases and J shed 3 bases, with 7 bases lying between them. The length of the CDR3 is 12 residues. The V gene's germline CDR1 is SEHNR and CDR2 FQNEAQ (reference sequence). CDR3 loop: CASRTETDTQYF. DNA for the CDR3: TGTGCCAGCAGAACAGAAACAGATACGCAGTATTTT.

This rearrangement joins TRBV7-9 to TRBJ2-2; D is tentatively TRBD1 or TRBD2 (5 bases each). V lost 5 bases, J lost 4 bases, and 14 bases lay in between. The CDR3 covers 15 residues. Germline V CDR1 and CDR2: SEHNR, FQNEAQ (reference sequence). CDR3 sequence reads: CASSPRDATTGELFF. In DNA, the CDR3 is TGTGCCAGCAGCCCCAGGGACGCAACCACCGGGGAGCTGTTTTTT.

The rearrangement joins TRBV27 to TRBJ2-3; unclear D gene. V shed 6 bases and J shed 2 bases, with 27 bases lying between them. CDR3 size: 19 residues. Germline V gene data show CDR1 as MNHEY and CDR2 as SMNVEV (reference sequence). The CDR3 DNA reads TGTGCCAGCAGGCCCATAGAGTGGGCACTGTTGTGGGACACAGATACGCAGTATTTT. Residues: CASRPIEWALLWDTDTQYF.

This clonotype occurred a few times. The chain is built from TRBV7-9 and TRBJ2-5, with 8 positions matching TRBD1. The CDR3 is made up of 15 amino acids. The germline gives CDR1 SEHNR, CDR2 FQNEAQ (reference sequence). V was clipped by 4 bases and J by 4 bases; unmatched bases: 8. CDR3 in amino acids: CASSSKDRGGETQYF. The CDR3 DNA reads as TGTGCCAGCAGCTCTAAAGACAGGGGAGGAGAGACCCAGTACTTC. Full variable domain (missing parts from reference TRBV7-9 and TRBJ2-5): DTGVSQNPRHKITKRGQNVTFRCDPISEHNRLYWYRQTLGQGPEFLTYFQNEAQLEKSRLLSDRFSAERPKGSFSTLEIQRTEQGDSAMYLCASSSKDRGGETQYFGPGTRLLVL.

The chain carries TRBV7-7 and TRBJ2-5, with a tentative D call TRBD2 (5 bases). Looked up from germline, CDR1 is SSHAT and CDR2 is FNYEAQ (reference sequence). The CDR3 runs 14 residues. V was pared by 5 bases and J by 4 bases, with 14 bases between. The CDR3 nucleotides read TGTGCCAGCAGCGAGGGAGTCCTCGGAGAGACCCAGTACTTC. This encodes CASSEGVLGETQYF.

The chain employs TRBV6-1 and TRBJ1-5; perhaps TRBD1 as D (6 bases). The germline CDR1 and CDR2 sequences are MNHNS and SASEGT. The CDR3 consists of 13 residues. Trimming cost V 2 bases and J 6 bases, with 8 bases left between them. This chain's CDR3 is CASSERGSQPQHF. CDR3 bases: TGTGCCAGCAGTGAAAGGGGGAGTCAGCCCCAGCATTTT.

This rearrangement joins TRBV3-1 to TRBJ2-2; D remains unclear. Trimming removed 4 bases from V and 4 bases from J, with 10 bases in between. Germline loops: CDR1 LGHDT, CDR2 YNNKEL (reference sequence). The CDR3 is 14 amino acids. CDR3 sequence reads: CASSLLIGTGELFF. CDR3 in DNA: TGTGCCAGCAGCCTCCTTATCGGCACCGGGGAGCTGTTTTTT. Full variable domain (missing parts from reference TRBV3-1 and TRBJ2-2): DTAVSQTPKYLVTQMGNDKSIKCEQNLGHDTMYWYKQDSKKFLKIMFSYNNKELIINETVPNRFSPKSPDKAHLNLHINSLELGDSAVYFCASSLLIGTGELFFGEGSRLTVL.

This clonotype has a count of ten or more. The rearrangement joins TRBV27 to TRBJ2-7; 9 bases agree with TRBD1. CDR1 is MNHEY, CDR2 SMNVEV, per germline (reference sequence). Germline trimming cut 3 bases from V and 2 bases from J; bases unmatched to any gene: 8. This CDR3 region has 16 residues. The CDR3 sequence: CASSFHGTGPPYEQYV. The CDR3 bases are TGTGCCAGCAGTTTCCACGGGACAGGGCCACCCTACGAGCAGTACGTC.

This CDR3 reads CSHPEVRGGTEAFF. The CDR3 coding sequence is TGCAGTCACCCTGAGGTCAGGGGGGGTACTGAAGCTTTCTTT. This chain links TRBV20-1 with TRBJ1-1; 7 bases fit TRBD1. Germline CDR1 reads DFQATT; CDR2 reads SNEGSKA (reference sequence). After removal of 8 bases from V and 5 bases from J, the junction contained 14 bases not matched to a gene. The CDR3 spans 14 residues.

This clonotype was observed a handful of times. The chain couples TRBV27 to TRBJ2-5; D remains unclear. The CDR3 is 12 residues long. The V gene's germline CDR1 is MNHEY and CDR2 SMNVEV (reference sequence). V was trimmed by 6 bases and J by 7 bases, leaving 12 bases between them. In nucleotides, the CDR3 is TGTGCCAGCAGGGCTCCGGGTATGACCCAGTACTTC. Protein sequence: CASRAPGMTQYF.

The V call is TRBV7-9, the J call TRBJ1-4; maybe TRBD1 (6 bases). The CDR3 is 13 residues long. Germline V gene data show CDR1 as SEHNR and CDR2 as FQNEAQ (reference sequence). Trimming pared 1 base from V and 10 bases from J, leaving 10 bases between. The CDR3 reads CASSLEKGGKLFF. DNA of the CDR3: TGTGCCAGCAGCTTAGAAAAGGGGGGAAAACTGTTTTTT. The whole variable domain, remainder taken from reference TRBV7-9 and TRBJ1-4, is DTGVSQNPRHKITKRGQNVTFRCDPISEHNRLYWYRQTLGQGPEFLTYFQNEAQLEKSRLLSDRFSAERPKGSFSTLEIQRTEQGDSAMYLCASSLEKGGKLFFGSGTQLSVL.

V is TRBV14 and J is TRBJ2-1, with D perhaps matching TRBD1 (6 bases). The V gene's germline CDR1 is SGHDN and CDR2 FVKESK. The V gene lost 0 bases and the J gene lost 6 bases, with 15 bases spanning the gap. This CDR3 has 16 residues. CDR3 protein: CASSQDKGVKGNEQFF. The CDR3 DNA reads TGTGCCAGCAGCCAAGATAAGGGGGTAAAGGGCAATGAGCAGTTCTTC.

V usage is TRBV20-1 and J usage is TRBJ2-1; possible D gene TRBD2, 6 bases. The CDR3 is 14 residues long. CDR1 DFQATT and CDR2 SNEGSKA come from the germline V gene (reference sequence). The germline V and J ends were trimmed by 3 bases and 3 bases, with 12 bases remaining between them. CDR3 nucleotide sequence: TGCAGTGCTAGTCGTGGGACTCTCTACAATGAGCAGTTCTTC. Protein: CSASRGTLYNEQFF.

This chain connects TRBV20-1 to TRBJ2-5, with D possibly matching TRBD1 (5 bases). This CDR3 region has 13 residues. Trimming removed 2 bases from V and 2 bases from J, with 9 bases in between. Germline V gives CDR1 DFQATT, CDR2 SNEGSKA (reference sequence). CDR3 in amino acids: CSARPPGQETQYF. Here the CDR3 DNA reads TGCAGTGCTAGACCCCCAGGGCAAGAGACCCAGTACTTC.

The rearrangement joins TRBV5-1 to TRBJ2-5, with D possibly being TRBD2 (6 bases). The CDR3 is 15 residues long. Trimming cost V 4 bases and J 5 bases, with 18 bases left between them. Germline V gene sequence: CDR1 SGHRS, CDR2 YFSETQ. CDR3 sequence: CASSKFGSREETQYF. The CDR3 DNA reads TGCGCCAGCAGCAAATTCGGGAGCAGGGAGGAGACCCAGTACTTC.

This clonotype showed up many times. An end of the junction differs from the germline gene, which may be a read error. This sequence joins TRBV9 and TRBJ1-1; D is possibly TRBD1 (6 bases). Germline CDR1 SGDLS, CDR2 YYNGEE. This CDR3 has 14 residues. This CDR3 is CASSVQGSNTEAFF. In DNA form, the CDR3 reads TGCGCCAGCAGCGTACAGGGATCGAACACTGAAGCTTTCTTT.

This chain links TRBV5-4 with TRBJ2-1, with a tentative D call TRBD2 (6 bases). The germline V and J ends were trimmed by 3 bases and 10 bases, with 11 bases remaining between them. Germline assignment: CDR1 SGHNT and CDR2 YYREEE (reference sequence). The CDR3 has 12 residues. The CDR3 region is CASSSGVREQFF. CDR3 nucleotides: TGTGCCAGCAGCTCGGGGGTAAGGGAGCAGTTCTTC.